These 8 T cell receptor beta chains were all obtained from the same sample, sequenced in a study of T cell changes during pregnancy in multiple sclerosis. The repertoire was sequenced with immunoSEQ multiplex PCR; TCRdb's copy has only in-frame clones and lacks some. The sample lists some 48,000 clones, approximately 96% occurring once. The sample in question was peripheral blood, obtained in the second trimester of pregnancy. Receptor source: a female donor with multiple sclerosis, enrolled in a pregnancy study.

V and J are TRBV19 and TRBJ1-2; 9 bases match TRBD1. There are 13 residues in the CDR3. The J segment lost 7 bases and the V segment lost 5 bases, leaving 5 bases of the junction unmatched. Germline CDR1 and CDR2: LNHDA and SQIVND (reference sequence). CDR3: CASSFGQGSGYTF. In DNA, the CDR3 is TGTGCCAGTAGTTTCGGACAGGGGTCTGGCTACACCTTC.

This chain links TRBV4-2 with TRBJ1-4; tentatively, D is TRBD1 (6 bases). Trimming took 8 bases from V and 7 from J, leaving 14 bases between them. This CDR3 is 13 amino acids long. Germline CDR1 and CDR2: LGHNA and YNFKEQ. The CDR3 loop is CASRRTDLEKLFF. The CDR3 DNA is TGTGCCAGCCGAAGGACAGACCTTGAAAAACTGTTTTTT.

The V call is TRBV7-9, the J call TRBJ2-2; TRBD1 might be the D (5 bases). This CDR3 is built from 15 residues. From germline, CDR1 is SEHNR and CDR2 FQNEAQ (reference sequence). The V end lost 7 bases, the J end lost 2 bases, and 14 bases lay between the germline ends. The CDR3 reads CASKPRGINTGELFF. CDR3 nucleotides: TGTGCCAGCAAACCAAGGGGCATTAACACCGGGGAGCTGTTTTTT. Together with reference TRBV7-9 and TRBJ2-2, the CDR3 gives the full variable domain: DTGVSQNPRHKITKRGQNVTFRCDPISEHNRLYWYRQTLGQGPEFLTYFQNEAQLEKSRLLSDRFSAERPKGSFSTLEIQRTEQGDSAMYLCASKPRGINTGELFFGEGSRLTVL.

This chain uses TRBV19 with TRBJ1-1; no clear D. CDR3 length: 15 amino acids. Deletions cut 5 bases from V and 1 base from J, with 14 bases between. Germline V CDR1 and CDR2: LNHDA, SQIVND (reference sequence). CDR3 residues: CASSRPGMANTEAFF. DNA of the CDR3: TGTGCCAGTAGTCGCCCGGGAATGGCGAACACTGAAGCTTTCTTT.

The CDR3 reads CASSIPLRDRGSETQYF. As DNA, the CDR3 is TGTGCCAGTAGTATACCCCTGCGGGACAGGGGGTCGGAGACCCAGTACTTC. The chain joins TRBV19 to TRBJ2-5; 11 positions match TRBD1. In germline, CDR1 is LNHDA, CDR2 SQIVND (reference sequence). This CDR3 is 17 amino acids long. Trimming took 2 bases from V and 5 from J; bases not matched to a gene: 10.

The rearrangement links TRBV11-2 to TRBJ2-1; D is unclear. Trimming stripped 0 bases from V and 4 bases from J, with 7 bases between. The CDR3 extends over 14 amino acids. CDR1 and CDR2 (germline): SGHAT, FQNNGV. This CDR3 is CASSLENSYNEQFF. The CDR3 DNA is TGTGCCAGCAGCTTAGAGAACAGTTACAATGAGCAGTTCTTC.

The count of this clone is one. The chain carries TRBV28 and TRBJ2-1, with D possibly being TRBD1 (6 bases). CDR3 size: 16 residues. Germline loops: CDR1 MDHEN, CDR2 SYDVKM. V gave up 6 bases and J gave up 0 bases, with 15 bases separating them. The DNA for the CDR3 is TGTGCCAGCAGCCCTTTGGGGGCCCGCTCCTACAATGAGCAGTTCTTC. Residues: CASSPLGARSYNEQFF.

The chain joins TRBV7-3 to TRBJ1-1; 8 nucleotides align to TRBD1. Germline CDR1 SGHTA, CDR2 FQGTGA. This CDR3 has 13 residues. V shed 5 bases and J 4 bases; nucleotides not matched to a gene: 3. CDR3: CASSLQGATEAFF. CDR3 sequence (DNA): TGTGCCAGCAGCCTGCAGGGGGCCACTGAAGCTTTCTTT.